A selection of T cell receptor beta chains follows, all from one sample in a study of T-cell memory formation after mild COVID-19. TCRdb re-called the 5' RACE reads with MiXCR, one entry per CDR3 protein. This sample has approximately 250,000 distinct CDR3 sequences; 15% to 20% occur once, and the top ten carry around 23%. The sample was PBMCs or a T cell subset sorted from them (not recorded which). All receptors derive from a man between 18 and 35 years old who had mild COVID-19 (a few samples of this study predate the infection). Cell type and time point are not known. Each CDR3 is given with its conserved first and last residue. The D gene is left open where the match is weak. Only part of the rows carry a size: once, few, many, or a class if the clone is expanded.

v_gene	abundance	d_gene	j_gene	CDR3aa	CDR3nt
TRBV5-1	many	-	TRBJ2-2	CASSLDPSDSNTGELFF	TGCGCCAGCAGCTTGGATCCTAGCGATTCGAACACCGGGGAGCTGTTTTTT
TRBV6-2/TRBV6-3	many	-	TRBJ2-7	CASSRRGPRITYEQYF	TGTGCCAGCAGCCGAAGGGGACCGCGAATTACTTACGAGCAGTACTTC
TRBV4-1	-	TRBD1	TRBJ2-4	CASSQERDRILAKNIQYF	TGCGCCAGCAGCCAAGAGAGGGACAGGATTCTAGCCAAAAACATTCAGTACTTC
TRBV7-3	-	-	TRBJ2-3	CASSLLPRLTDTQYF	TGTGCCAGCAGCTTACTCCCTAGGCTCACAGATACGCAGTATTTT
TRBV9	-	TRBD2	TRBJ2-3	CASSHGLAGTTDTQYF	TGTGCCAGCAGCCATGGACTAGCGGGGACCACAGATACGCAGTATTTT
TRBV12-3/TRBV12-4	-	TRBD1	TRBJ2-5	CASRQTGFGETQYF	TGTGCCAGCAGGCAGACAGGGTTCGGGGAGACCCAGTACTTC
TRBV11-2	-	TRBD1	TRBJ2-3	CASSSDRVSDTQYF	TGTGCCAGCAGCTCTGACAGGGTTTCAGATACGCAGTATTTT
TRBV6-5	-	-	TRBJ1-5	CASSYSFRDQPQHF	TGTGCCAGCAGTTACTCTTTTCGGGATCAGCCCCAGCATTTT
TRBV7-2	-	-	TRBJ2-2	CASIPRGDAGELFF	TGTGCCAGCATCCCGCGGGGTGACGCCGGGGAGCTGTTTTTT
TRBV5-1	many	-	TRBJ1-1	CASSRQQGWGEAFF	TGCGCCAGCAGCCGACAGCAGGGGTGGGGTGAAGCTTTCTTT
TRBV6-2/TRBV6-3	-	-	TRBJ2-5	CASRTRTVQETQYF	TGTGCCAGCAGGACCCGGACAGTACAAGAGACCCAGTACTTC
TRBV6-6	-	-	TRBJ1-1	CAATLQRGNTEAFF	TGTGCCGCAACTCTACAGCGGGGTAACACTGAAGCTTTCTTT
TRBV5-1	many	TRBD1	TRBJ2-5	CASSHPPGGSSSETQYF	TGCGCCAGCAGCCATCCACCAGGGGGCTCATCCTCGGAGACCCAGTACTTC
TRBV6-5	few	TRBD1	TRBJ2-1	CASSTGQGIYNEQFF	TGTGCCAGCAGCACCGGACAGGGGATTTATAATGAGCAGTTCTTC
TRBV29-1	few	-	TRBJ1-1	CSVGGADRFRNTEAFF	TGCAGCGTTGGGGGGGCCGACAGGTTTCGTAACACTGAAGCTTTCTTT
TRBV6-5	-	-	TRBJ2-3	CASSTIWTVSTDTQYF	TGTGCCAGCAGTACAATTTGGACGGTTAGCACAGATACGCAGTATTTT
TRBV4-3	few	-	TRBJ1-2	CASSQRLRSRYGYTF	TGCGCCAGCAGCCAAAGGTTAAGGAGCCGATATGGCTACACCTTC
TRBV6-1	few	-	TRBJ2-3	CAHRGPSGAPLDTQYF	TGTGCCCACAGGGGGCCTAGCGGGGCCCCTCTAGATACGCAGTATTTT
TRBV7-6	few	-	TRBJ2-1	CASSPQESGGSYNEQFF	TGTGCCAGCAGCCCCCAAGAATCGGGCGGCTCCTACAATGAGCAGTTCTTC
TRBV9	-	TRBD1	TRBJ1-6	CASSVGALTGGLSSPLHF	TGTGCCAGCAGCGTAGGAGCACTGACAGGGGGTCTGAGTTCACCCCTCCACTTT
TRBV4-3	-	-	TRBJ1-2	CASSQEPTISYGYTF	TGCGCCAGCAGCCAAGAACCGACAATTAGCTATGGCTACACCTTC
TRBV7-9	-	-	TRBJ2-3	CASSSPATGSDTQYF	TGTGCCAGCAGCTCCCCCGCGACAGGATCCGATACGCAGTATTTT